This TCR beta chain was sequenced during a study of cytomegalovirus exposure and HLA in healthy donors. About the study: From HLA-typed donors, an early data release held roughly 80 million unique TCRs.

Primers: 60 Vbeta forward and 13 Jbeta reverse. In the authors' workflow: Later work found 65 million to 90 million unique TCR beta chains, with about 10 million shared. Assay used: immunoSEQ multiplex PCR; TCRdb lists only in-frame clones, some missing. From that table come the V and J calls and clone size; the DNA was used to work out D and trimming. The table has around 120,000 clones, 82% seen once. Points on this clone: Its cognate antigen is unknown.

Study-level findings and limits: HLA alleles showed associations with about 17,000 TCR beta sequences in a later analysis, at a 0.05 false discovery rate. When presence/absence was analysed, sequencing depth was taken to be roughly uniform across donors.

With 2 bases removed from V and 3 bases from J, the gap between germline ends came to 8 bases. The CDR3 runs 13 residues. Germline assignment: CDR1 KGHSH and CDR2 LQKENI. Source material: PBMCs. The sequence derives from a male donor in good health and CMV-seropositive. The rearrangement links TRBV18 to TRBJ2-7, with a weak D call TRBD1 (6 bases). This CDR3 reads CASSPKQGYEQYF. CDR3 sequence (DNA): TGTGCCAGCTCACCAAAACAGGGCTACGAGCAGTACTTC.